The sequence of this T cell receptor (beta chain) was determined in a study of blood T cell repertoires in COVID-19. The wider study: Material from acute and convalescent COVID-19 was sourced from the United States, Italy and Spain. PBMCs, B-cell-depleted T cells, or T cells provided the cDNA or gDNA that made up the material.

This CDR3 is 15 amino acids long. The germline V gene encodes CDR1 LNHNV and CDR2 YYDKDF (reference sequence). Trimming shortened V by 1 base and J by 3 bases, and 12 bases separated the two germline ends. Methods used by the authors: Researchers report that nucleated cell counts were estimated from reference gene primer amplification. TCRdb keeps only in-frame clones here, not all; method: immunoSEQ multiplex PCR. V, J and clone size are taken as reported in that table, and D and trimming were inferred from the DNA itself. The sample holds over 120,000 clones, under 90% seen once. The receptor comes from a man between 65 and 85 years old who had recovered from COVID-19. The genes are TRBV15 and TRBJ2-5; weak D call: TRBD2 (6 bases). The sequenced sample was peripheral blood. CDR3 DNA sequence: TGTGCCACCAGCAGAGCGGGGGAGTCCGAAGAGACCCAGTACTTC. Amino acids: CATSRAGESEETQYF. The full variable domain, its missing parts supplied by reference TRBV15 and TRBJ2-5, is DAMVIQNPRYQVTQFGKPVTLSCSQTLNHNVMYWYQQKSSQAPKLLFHYYDKDFNNEADTPDNFQSRRPNTSFCFLDIRSPGLGDTAMYLCATSRAGESEETQYFGPGTRLLVL.